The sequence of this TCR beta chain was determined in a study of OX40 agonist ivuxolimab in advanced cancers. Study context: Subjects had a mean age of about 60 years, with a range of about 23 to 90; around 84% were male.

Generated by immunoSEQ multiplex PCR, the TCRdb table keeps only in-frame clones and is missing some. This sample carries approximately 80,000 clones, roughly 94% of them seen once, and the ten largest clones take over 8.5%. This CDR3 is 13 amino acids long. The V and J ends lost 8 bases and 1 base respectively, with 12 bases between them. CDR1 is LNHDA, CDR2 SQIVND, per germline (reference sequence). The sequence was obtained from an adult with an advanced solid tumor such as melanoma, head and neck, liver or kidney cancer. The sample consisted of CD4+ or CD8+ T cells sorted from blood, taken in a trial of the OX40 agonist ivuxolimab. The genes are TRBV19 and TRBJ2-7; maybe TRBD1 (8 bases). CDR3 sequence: CASGQGGSYEQYF. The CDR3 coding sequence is TGTGCCAGTGGACAGGGAGGGTCCTACGAGCAGTACTTC.